This T cell receptor (beta chain) comes out of a study of shared T cell receptors in the human thymus. V was trimmed by 5 bases and J by 0 bases, leaving 10 bases between them. Per the germline V gene, CDR1 is GTSNPN and CDR2 is SVGIG (reference sequence). The CDR3 has 13 residues. TCRdb's copy holds only in-frame clones and misses some; the assay was immunoSEQ multiplex PCR. The repertoire consists of hundreds of thousands of clones, with about 80% occurring once and the leading ten covering approximately 0.013%. Another study also made use of these data, one on human thymus T cells.

Source material: thymocytes. The J gene is TRBJ1-1, the V gene TRBV30; D possibly corresponds to TRBD1 (5 bases). The sequence was collected from a boy less than two years old with a congenital heart defect. The CDR3 reads CAWSRGVNTEAFF. The CDR3 DNA is TGTGCCTGGTCCCGGGGGGTGAACACTGAAGCTTTCTTT. Full variable domain (remainder filled in from reference TRBV30 and TRBJ1-1): SQTIHQWPATLVQPVGSPLSLECTVEGTSNPNLYWYRQAAGRGLQLLFYSVGIGQISSEVPQNLSASRPQDRQFILSSKKLLLSDSGFYLCAWSRGVNTEAFFGQGTRLTVV.